These T cell receptor beta chains were read from a single sample in a study of blood T cell repertoires in COVID-19. TCRdb's copy holds only in-frame clones and misses some; the assay was immunoSEQ multiplex PCR. The repertoire includes about 42,000 clones, roughly nine tenths of them detected once, and more than 5% sits in the top ten. Sequenced: peripheral blood. The receptors were sampled from a human donor in a cohort sampled during active COVID-19. Both conserved end residues are part of each CDR3. The order of the fields is clone size, J gene, D gene, V gene, CDR3 protein, CDR3 DNA. D genes are given only for firm matches. Clone size, where shown, is once, few, many, or a class for clones that have expanded.

.	TRBJ2-7	TRBD2	TRBV5-4	CASSFDSGGPSYEQYF	TGTGCCAGCAGCTTTGATAGCGGGGGGCCCTCCTACGAGCAGTACTTC
.	TRBJ1-6	.	TRBV6-5	CASSAGPYNSPLHF	TGTGCCAGCAGCGCAGGGCCTTATAATTCACCCCTCCACTTT
.	TRBJ2-1	.	TRBV9	CASSVDPRGHEQFF	TGTGCCAGCAGCGTGGACCCGCGGGGCCATGAGCAGTTCTTC
.	TRBJ2-7	TRBD1	TRBV6-5	CASRTGQGVAYEQYF	TGTGCCAGCAGGACGGGACAGGGGGTCGCCTACGAGCAGTACTTC
.	TRBJ1-1	.	TRBV18	CASSPTLGLNEAFF	TGTGCCAGCTCACCGACACTTGGACTGAATGAAGCTTTCTTT
few	TRBJ2-3	TRBD2	TRBV10-2	CASSGLALTDTQYF	TGCGCCAGCTCGGGACTAGCGTTGACAGATACGCAGTATTTT
.	TRBJ2-7	TRBD1	TRBV4-2	CASSQESTGGYEQYF	TGTGCCAGCAGCCAAGAATCGACAGGGGGCTACGAGCAGTACTTC
.	TRBJ2-7	.	TRBV29-1	CSITQGLGNEQYF	TGCAGCATTACACAGGGCCTGGGTAACGAGCAGTACTTC
.	TRBJ2-2	.	TRBV2	CASRRDFGRGELFF	TGTGCCAGTCGTCGGGACTTTGGACGCGGGGAGCTGTTTTTT
once	TRBJ2-7	TRBD2	TRBV28	CASNPIDSGSSYEQYF	TGTGCCAGCAATCCAATCGACAGCGGGAGCTCCTACGAGCAGTACTTC
.	TRBJ2-2	TRBD1	TRBV4-1	CASSLAGGSNGELFF	TGCGCCAGCAGCCTAGCAGGGGGCTCGAACGGGGAGCTGTTTTTT
few	TRBJ1-6	TRBD1	TRBV7-2	CASSSGQALHF	TGTGCCAGCAGCTCGGGACAGGCCCTCCACTTT
.	TRBJ2-5	.	TRBV19	CASSMGRGLYF	TGTGCCAGTAGTATGGGGCGGGGATTGTACTTC
.	TRBJ1-1	.	TRBV19	CASSMVTGHGYTEAFF	TGTGCCAGTAGTATGGTTACAGGGCATGGATATACTGAAGCTTTCTTT
.	TRBJ2-7	TRBD2	TRBV15	CATSRQSGGAYEQYF	TGTGCCACCAGCAGACAGAGCGGGGGGGCGTACGAGCAGTACTTC
.	TRBJ1-5	TRBD1	TRBV3-1/TRBV3-2	CASSQTGGPDQPQHF	TGTGCCAGCAGTCAAACAGGGGGCCCCGATCAGCCCCAGCATTTT
.	TRBJ1-3	.	TRBV18	CASSGTSGNTIYF	TGTGCCAGCTCCGGGACTTCTGGAAACACCATATATTTT
.	TRBJ2-7	TRBD1	TRBV9	CASSPAGQGGHEQYF	TGTGCCAGCAGCCCAGCTGGACAGGGCGGCCACGAGCAGTACTTC
.	TRBJ2-5	TRBD2	TRBV11-3	CASSLGASGGQETQYF	TGTGCCAGCAGCTTAGGGGCTAGCGGGGGCCAAGAGACCCAGTACTTC
.	TRBJ1-4	.	TRBV4-3	CASSRDNGEKLFF	TGCGCCAGCAGCCGTGACAACGGTGAAAAACTGTTTTTT
.	TRBJ2-7	.	TRBV7-2	CASSLADLRGQYF	TGTGCCAGCAGCTTAGCAGACCTCCGGGGGCAGTACTTC
.	TRBJ1-1	.	TRBV11-2	CASSLIVGTEAFF	TGTGCCAGCAGCTTAATCGTCGGCACTGAAGCTTTCTTT
.	TRBJ2-6	.	TRBV5-1	CASSLRGTGANVLTF	TGCGCCAGCAGCTTGCGGGGAACTGGGGCCAACGTCCTGACTTTC
.	TRBJ2-1	.	TRBV7-8	CASSFQLAGDENEQFF	TGTGCCAGCAGCTTCCAATTGGCAGGGGATGAGAATGAGCAGTTCTTC
few	TRBJ1-5	TRBD1	TRBV5-1	CASSLEGGRNQPQHF	TGCGCCAGCAGCCTGGAAGGGGGCCGTAATCAGCCCCAGCATTTT
medium-sized	TRBJ1-1	.	TRBV10-3	CAISESSLRGGTEAFF	TGTGCCATCAGTGAGTCGTCCTTGCGGGGAGGGACTGAAGCTTTCTTT
once	TRBJ2-7	TRBD2	TRBV2	CASRLAGGPTYEQYF	TGTGCCAGTCGACTAGCGGGGGGGCCCACCTACGAGCAGTACTTC
once	TRBJ2-1	TRBD2	TRBV3-1/TRBV3-2	CASSPFGLAGANEQFF	TGTGCCAGCAGCCCCTTCGGACTAGCGGGAGCCAATGAGCAGTTCTTC
.	TRBJ2-7	.	TRBV7-2	CASSLSGQGIYEQYF	TGTGCCAGCAGCTTAAGCGGGCAAGGGATCTACGAGCAGTACTTC
.	TRBJ2-6	TRBD2	TRBV5-1	CASSLGTSGRGGANVLTF	TGCGCCAGCAGCTTGGGGACTAGCGGGAGAGGTGGGGCCAACGTCCTGACTTTC
.	TRBJ1-3	.	TRBV5-1	CASSLGAAGNTIYF	TGCGCCAGCAGCTTGGGGGCAGCTGGAAACACCATATATTTT
.	TRBJ2-7	.	TRBV10-3	CAISGTLYEQYF	TGTGCCATCAGTGGGACACTCTACGAGCAGTACTTC
.	TRBJ2-7	.	TRBV24-1	CATSGPYEQYF	TGTGCCACCAGTGGGCCATACGAGCAGTACTTC
.	TRBJ2-1	TRBD1	TRBV11-2	CASSPRDRVNEQFF	TGTGCCAGCAGCCCTCGGGACAGGGTTAATGAGCAGTTCTTC
.	TRBJ2-1	.	TRBV5-4	CASRPVAYNEQFF	TGTGCCAGCAGACCCGTAGCGTACAATGAGCAGTTCTTC
.	TRBJ2-7	TRBD2	TRBV7-8	CASSQPGLAPEQYF	TGTGCCAGCAGCCAGCCGGGACTAGCTCCCGAGCAGTACTTC
.	TRBJ1-5	.	TRBV3-1/TRBV3-2	CASSQGQGQPQHF	TGTGCCAGCAGCCAAGGCCAGGGTCAGCCCCAGCATTTT
.	TRBJ2-5	.	TRBV7-2	CASSLTDF	TGTGCCAGCAGCCTTACGGACTTC
few	TRBJ1-2	.	TRBV7-9	CASSLARGQFNYGYTF	TGTGCCAGCAGCTTAGCGCGGGGTCAGTTTAACTATGGCTACACCTTC
.	TRBJ2-7	.	TRBV7-8	CASSPGSRGIEQYF	TGTGCCAGCAGCCCCGGGAGTAGGGGCATTGAGCAGTACTTC
.	TRBJ2-3	TRBD1	TRBV10-3	CAISEFNRGSTDTQYF	TGTGCCATCAGTGAGTTTAACAGGGGATCAACAGATACGCAGTATTTT
few	TRBJ2-5	TRBD2	TRBV7-7	CASSLSSAGGTQETQYF	TGTGCCAGCAGCTTATCTTCAGCGGGGGGCACCCAAGAGACCCAGTACTTC
.	TRBJ2-3	TRBD1	TRBV19	CASSISGQVLDTQYF	TGTGCCAGTAGTATCTCGGGACAGGTGTTAGATACGCAGTATTTT
few	TRBJ1-2	TRBD1	TRBV7-2	CASAGDRGPYGYTF	TGTGCCAGCGCCGGGGACAGGGGGCCCTATGGCTACACCTTC
.	TRBJ2-1	.	TRBV9	CASSPGTGRGVNEQFF	TGTGCCAGCAGCCCTGGGACCGGGAGAGGGGTCAATGAGCAGTTCTTC
few	TRBJ2-7	.	TRBV10-3	CATTSPSRPAYEQYF	TGTGCCACCACCTCCCCCAGCAGGCCGGCCTACGAGCAGTACTTC
.	TRBJ1-1	.	TRBV6-2/TRBV6-3	CASSYQGRAEAFF	TGTGCCAGCAGTTACCAGGGAAGGGCTGAAGCTTTCTTT
.	TRBJ1-1	TRBD1	TRBV2	CASIRTGPNTEAFF	TGTGCCAGCATCCGGACAGGGCCCAACACTGAAGCTTTCTTT
.	TRBJ2-3	.	TRBV12-3/TRBV12-4	CASSSTGTDTQYF	TGTGCCAGCAGCTCTACCGGCACAGATACGCAGTATTTT
.	TRBJ1-1	TRBD1	TRBV5-1	CASSLAGQGSDEAFF	TGCGCCAGCAGCTTGGCGGGACAGGGTAGCGATGAAGCTTTCTTT
.	TRBJ2-3	TRBD1	TRBV4-1	CASSPGQGDTDTQYF	TGCGCCAGCAGCCCTGGACAGGGGGACACAGATACGCAGTATTTT
.	TRBJ1-5	.	TRBV3-1/TRBV3-2	CASSQWTVNQPQHF	TGTGCCAGCAGCCAATGGACTGTCAATCAGCCCCAGCATTTT